These 15 T cell receptor beta chains were all obtained from the same sample, sequenced in a study of blood T cell repertoires in COVID-19. TCRdb keeps only in-frame clones here, not all; method: immunoSEQ multiplex PCR. The profile shows tens of thousands of clones, 86% of them singletons. The source material was peripheral blood. These receptors all stem from a woman of 80 years or more with acute or convalescent COVID-19.

Notes on this clone: Germline is not matched at one junction end, which may reflect a read error. The rearrangement uses TRBV13 and TRBJ2-1; the match to TRBD2 covers 9 bases. Germline V lookup: CDR1 PRHDT, CDR2 FYEKMQ (reference sequence). The CDR3 is 16 amino acids. The CDR3, as DNA: TGTGCCAGCAGCATAGGTCCTAGCGGGACTTACAATGAGCAGTTCTTC. Its translation is CASSIGPSGTYNEQFF.

The CDR3 sequence is CASSGDTTEAFF. The CDR3, as DNA: TGTGCCAGTAGCGGGGATACCACTGAAGCTTTCTTT. This sequence joins TRBV19 and TRBJ1-1; D is unresolved. V was shortened by 6 bases and J by 4 bases, with 9 bases between the two germline ends. CDR1 and CDR2 from the germline V gene are LNHDA and SQIVND (reference sequence). The CDR3 has 12 residues. The full variable domain, with the rest looked up from reference TRBV19 and TRBJ1-1, is DGGITQSPKYLFRKEGQNVTLSCEQNLNHDAMYWYRQDPGQGLRLIYYSQIVNDFQKGDIAEGYSVSREKKESFPLTVTSAQKNPTAFYLCASSGDTTEAFFGQGTRLTVV.

In nucleotides, the CDR3 is TGTGCCAGCAGCGAGACCGGGGGGTCACCCCTCCACTTT. It translates to CASSETGGSPLHF. The chain joins TRBV7-2 to TRBJ1-6; possibly TRBD1 for D (5 bases). CDR1 and CDR2 from the germline V gene are SGHTA and FQGNSA. The CDR3 has 13 amino acids. V was cut by 5 bases and J by 10 bases, with 12 bases left in between. Combining the CDR3 with reference TRBV7-2 and TRBJ1-6 gives the whole variable domain GAGVSQSPSNKVTEKGKDVELRCDPISGHTALYWYRQSLGQGLEFLIYFQGNSAPDKSGLPSDRFSAERTGGSVSTLTIQRTQQEDSAVYLCASSETGGSPLHFGNGTRLTVT.

The CDR3 loop is CASAGRGTNEKLFF. CDR3 DNA sequence: TGTGCTAGCGCCGGGCGGGGAACTAATGAAAAACTGTTTTTT. The chain joins TRBV12-5 to TRBJ1-4; D call uncertain. The V end lost 9 bases, the J end lost 1 base, and 12 bases lay between the germline ends. The CDR3 consists of 14 residues. Germline V lookup: CDR1 LGHNT, CDR2 FRNRAP.

The genes are TRBV5-5 and TRBJ1-1, with D unclear. There are 14 residues in the CDR3. CDR1 SGHKS and CDR2 YYEKEE come from the germline V gene (reference sequence). V gave up 4 bases and J gave up 0 bases, with 10 bases separating them. CDR3 sequence reads: CASSHLGLNTEAFF. DNA of the CDR3: TGTGCCAGCAGCCACCTTGGGCTGAACACTGAAGCTTTCTTT.

V gene TRBV5-1 combines with J gene TRBJ1-1; D unclear. V was pared by 4 bases and J by 2 bases, with 12 bases between. Germline CDR1 reads SGHRS; CDR2 reads YFSETQ. This CDR3 region has 14 residues. The CDR3 protein is CASSPLATNTEAFF. DNA of the CDR3: TGCGCCAGCAGCCCATTAGCTACAAACACTGAAGCTTTCTTT.

The V gene is TRBV5-1, the J gene TRBJ2-1; 7 nucleotides align to TRBD2. Trimming cost V 5 bases and J 5 bases; bases outside gene matches: 7. CDR3 size: 14 residues. Germline V gives CDR1 SGHRS, CDR2 YFSETQ. CDR3 nucleotide sequence: TGCGCCAGCAGTGTTCGGGGGAGGGACAATGAGCAGTTCTTC. This encodes CASSVRGRDNEQFF.

In this sample, this clone turned up a few times. The chain combines TRBV19 with TRBJ2-3; the match to TRBD1 covers 7 bases. Trimming cost V 5 bases and J 4 bases; bases outside gene matches: 6. Germline values: CDR1 LNHDA, CDR2 SQIVND (reference sequence). This CDR3 spans 14 amino acids. The CDR3 bases are TGTGCCAGTAGTCGGGGTACAGGGGCAGATACGCAGTATTTT. This encodes CASSRGTGADTQYF.

The chain carries TRBV2 and TRBJ1-5, with TRBD1 matching 8 bases. With V trimmed by 5 bases and J by 6 bases, 18 bases remained unmatched. The CDR3 sequence is 18 residues long. Germline CDR1 and CDR2: SNHLY and FYNNEI. In DNA form, the CDR3 reads TGTGCCAGCAGTTTCACTGGTGGACAGGGTCCTATTAGTCAGCCCCAGCATTTT. Its protein is CASSFTGGQGPISQPQHF.

The chain recombines TRBV28 with TRBJ2-3; 8 bases line up with TRBD2. The CDR3 extends over 14 amino acids. Germline V CDR1 and CDR2: MDHEN, SYDVKM. V lost 6 bases to trimming and J lost 4 bases; unmatched junction nucleotides: 6. CDR3 loop: CASRPGGASDTQYF. The CDR3 DNA reads TGTGCCAGCAGGCCGGGGGGGGCATCAGATACGCAGTATTTT.

V usage is TRBV5-1 and J usage is TRBJ1-5, with TRBD1 matching over 7 bases. Trimming cost V 8 bases and J 7 bases; bases outside gene matches: 12. This CDR3 spans 14 amino acids. Per the germline V gene, CDR1 is SGHRS and CDR2 is YFSETQ. The CDR3 DNA is TGCGCCAGGGAGGGACAGTCAATGTGGCAGCCCCAGCATTTT. This sequence encodes CAREGQSMWQPQHF.

This clone was observed once. CDR3 sequence (DNA): TGTGCCAGCAGTGCTAGCGGAGCTCTTAGCACAGATACGCAGTATTTT. This translates into CASSASGALSTDTQYF. The chain has TRBV2 and TRBJ2-3; TRBD2 aligns across 7 bases. J gave up 0 bases and V 4 bases, and 7 bases lay outside the gene matches. The CDR3 has 16 residues. CDR1 is SNHLY, CDR2 FYNNEI, per germline.

The gene calls are TRBV30 and TRBJ2-2, with 8 positions matching TRBD2. Germline CDR1 is GTSNPN and CDR2 is SVGIG (reference sequence). Trimming took 1 base from V and 7 from J; bases not matched to a gene: 5. The CDR3 consists of 14 residues. The CDR3 DNA is TGTGCCTGGAGTGGGCGGGGGGCAAACGGGGAGCTGTTTTTT. Translated: CAWSGRGANGELFF.

The chain joins TRBV14 to TRBJ2-1; tentative D call: TRBD2 (5 bases). Trimming pared 2 bases from V and 2 bases from J, leaving 13 bases between. The CDR3 sequence is 16 residues long. Germline CDR1 SGHDN, CDR2 FVKESK. The CDR3 DNA sequence: TGTGCCAGCAGCCAAAGGTCTGGACTGACCTACAATGAGCAGTTCTTC. Translation: CASSQRSGLTYNEQFF.

This clone was picked up a small number of times. CDR3 sequence reads: CASSPQGSSYNEQFF. In DNA, the CDR3 is TGTGCCAGCAGCCCCCAGGGAAGCTCCTACAATGAGCAGTTCTTC. This sequence joins TRBV7-9 and TRBJ2-1, with D tentatively TRBD1 (5 bases). This CDR3 region has 15 residues. The V end lost 5 bases, the J end lost 0 bases, and 11 bases lay between the germline ends. Per the germline V gene, CDR1 is SEHNR and CDR2 is FQNEAQ (reference sequence).